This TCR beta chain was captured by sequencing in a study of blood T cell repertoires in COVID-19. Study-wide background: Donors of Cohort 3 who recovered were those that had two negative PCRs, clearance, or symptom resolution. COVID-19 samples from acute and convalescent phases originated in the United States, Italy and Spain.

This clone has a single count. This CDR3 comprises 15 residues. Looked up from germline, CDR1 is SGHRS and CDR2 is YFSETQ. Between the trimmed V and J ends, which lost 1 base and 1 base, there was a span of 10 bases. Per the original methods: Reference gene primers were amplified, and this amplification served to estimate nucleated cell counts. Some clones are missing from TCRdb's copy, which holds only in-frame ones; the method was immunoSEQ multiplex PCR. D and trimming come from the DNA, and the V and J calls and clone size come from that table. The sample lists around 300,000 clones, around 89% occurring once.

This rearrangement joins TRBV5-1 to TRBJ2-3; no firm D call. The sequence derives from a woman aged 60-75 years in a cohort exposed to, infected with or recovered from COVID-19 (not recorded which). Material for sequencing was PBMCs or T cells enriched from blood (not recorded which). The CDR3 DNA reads TGCGCCAGCAGCTTGCAAACAGTAGGCACAGATACGCAGTATTTT. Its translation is CASSLQTVGTDTQYF.